The text below deals with one TCR beta chain. The data were obtained in a study of shared clonotypes between healthy human individuals. This table comes from immunoSEQ multiplex PCR, and its TCRdb copy is limited to in-frame clones, with some not included. This sample has about 2.2 million clones; just under 95% occur once, and the top ten carry about 1.6%. Selected positively for CCR7 and CD45RO-negative, naive CD8 cells excluded terminally differentiated effector memory CD45RA+ cells. The CDR3 totals 19 residues. Germline CDR1 SGHAT, CDR2 FQNNGV. Trimming shortened V by 0 bases and J by 3 bases, and 24 bases separated the two germline ends.

The sequence derives from a man aged 18 to 35 in good health. Some clones in this sample may be carry-over from other donors' samples. V usage is TRBV11-2 and J usage is TRBJ2-7, with D perhaps being TRBD1 or TRBD2 (7 bases each). The specimen was naive CD8+ T cells from PBMCs. CDR3: CASSLDLAASGAGGYEQYF. CDR3 sequence (DNA): TGTGCCAGCAGCTTAGATCTTGCGGCTAGCGGAGCAGGGGGCTACGAGCAGTACTTC.